Below, one T cell receptor (beta chain) is given with its context. Its antigen is unknown. This CDR3 comprises 15 residues. With 3 bases clipped from V and 10 bases from J, the junction kept 12 bases outside the gene matches. The germline V gene has CDR1 SGHRS and CDR2 YFSETQ. Individuals having autoimmune disease history or systemic immunosuppression were not enrolled. Peripheral blood came from all dose cohorts at three timepoints. The data originate from a study of OX40 agonist ivuxolimab in advanced cancers. Study observations and caveats: Dosing at 0.1 to 3.0 mg/kg was accompanied by clonal expansion of CD4+ and CD8+ blood T cells by week 6. In a subset of nonresponders, normalized T-cell clonal expansion was also low.

The protocol was immunoSEQ multiplex PCR, while the TCRdb copy is restricted to in-frame clones and leaves out a portion. Of just over 80,000 clones in the sample, around 87% were seen once. This chain joins TRBV5-1 and TRBJ2-1; TRBD2 matches at 8 bases. The starting material was CD4+ or CD8+ T cells sorted from blood, obtained in a trial of the OX40 agonist ivuxolimab. This receptor was obtained from an adult with an advanced solid tumor such as melanoma, head and neck, liver or kidney cancer. CDR3 in DNA: TGCGCCAGCAGCTCGGGCTGGCAGGGACTAGACGAGCAGTTCTTC. It codes for CASSSGWQGLDEQFF.